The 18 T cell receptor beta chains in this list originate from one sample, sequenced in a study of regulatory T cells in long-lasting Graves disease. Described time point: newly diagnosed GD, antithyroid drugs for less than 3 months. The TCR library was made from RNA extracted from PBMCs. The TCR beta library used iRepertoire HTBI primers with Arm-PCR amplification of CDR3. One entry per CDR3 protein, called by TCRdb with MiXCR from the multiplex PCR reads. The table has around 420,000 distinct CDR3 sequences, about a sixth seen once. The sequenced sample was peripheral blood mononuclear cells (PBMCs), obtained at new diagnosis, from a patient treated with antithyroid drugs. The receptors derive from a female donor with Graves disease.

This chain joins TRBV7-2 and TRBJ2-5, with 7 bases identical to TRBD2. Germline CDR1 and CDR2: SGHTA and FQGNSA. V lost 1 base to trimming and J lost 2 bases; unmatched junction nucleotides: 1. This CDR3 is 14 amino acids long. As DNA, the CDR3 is TGTGCCAGCAGCTTAGATAGCGGGCAAGAGACCCAGTACTTC. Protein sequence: CASSLDSGQETQYF.

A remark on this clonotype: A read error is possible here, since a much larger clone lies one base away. CDR3 sequence reads: CASGPRAYNEQFF. In DNA, the CDR3 is TGTGCCAGCGGACCGAGAGCCTACAATGAGCAGTTCTTC. The V gene is TRBV6-2 or TRBV6-3, the J gene TRBJ2-1; D unresolved. Germline loops: CDR1 MNHEY, CDR2 SVGEGT. V was trimmed by 8 bases and J by 2 bases, leaving 10 bases between them. The CDR3 is made up of 13 amino acids.

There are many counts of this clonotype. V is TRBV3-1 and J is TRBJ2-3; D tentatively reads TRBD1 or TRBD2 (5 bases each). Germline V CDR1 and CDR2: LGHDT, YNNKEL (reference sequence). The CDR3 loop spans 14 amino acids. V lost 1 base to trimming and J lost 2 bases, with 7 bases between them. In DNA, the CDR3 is TGTGCCAGCAGCCAAGGGGGGTACACAGATACGCAGTATTTT. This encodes CASSQGGYTDTQYF.

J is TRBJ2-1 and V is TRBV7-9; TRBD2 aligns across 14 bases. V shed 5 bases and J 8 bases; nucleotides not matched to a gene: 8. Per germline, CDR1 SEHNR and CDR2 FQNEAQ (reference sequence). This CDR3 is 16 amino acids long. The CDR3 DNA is TGTGCCAGCAGCCCTACCGGGACTAGCGGGAGCCATGAGCAGTTCTTC. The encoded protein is CASSPTGTSGSHEQFF.

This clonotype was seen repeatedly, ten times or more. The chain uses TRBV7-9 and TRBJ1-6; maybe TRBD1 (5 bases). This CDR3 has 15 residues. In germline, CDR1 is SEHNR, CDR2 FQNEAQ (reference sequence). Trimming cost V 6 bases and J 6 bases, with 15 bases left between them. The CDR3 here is CASRNSGQGNSPLHF. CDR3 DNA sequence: TGTGCCAGCAGAAACTCAGGGCAGGGTAATTCACCCCTCCACTTT.

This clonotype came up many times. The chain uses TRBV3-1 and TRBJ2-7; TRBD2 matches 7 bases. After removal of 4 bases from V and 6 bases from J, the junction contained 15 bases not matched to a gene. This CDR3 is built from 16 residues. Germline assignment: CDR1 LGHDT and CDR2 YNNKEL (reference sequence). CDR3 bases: TGTGCCAGCAGCCGCTTGAGTCGTGGACTAGTCACCGAGCAGTACTTC. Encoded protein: CASSRLSRGLVTEQYF.

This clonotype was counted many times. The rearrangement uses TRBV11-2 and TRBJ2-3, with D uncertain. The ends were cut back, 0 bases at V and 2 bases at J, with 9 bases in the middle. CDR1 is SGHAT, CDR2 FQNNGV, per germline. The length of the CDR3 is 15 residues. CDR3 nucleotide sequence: TGTGCCAGCAGCTTAGATCGGCGGACCACAGATACGCAGTATTTT. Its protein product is CASSLDRRTTDTQYF.

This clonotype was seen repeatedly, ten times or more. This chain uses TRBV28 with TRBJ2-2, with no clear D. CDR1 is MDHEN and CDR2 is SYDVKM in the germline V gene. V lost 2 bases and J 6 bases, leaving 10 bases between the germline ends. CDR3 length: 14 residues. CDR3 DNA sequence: TGTGCCAGCAGTTTACCAAGGGTATCCGGGGAGCTGTTTTTT. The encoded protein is CASSLPRVSGELFF.

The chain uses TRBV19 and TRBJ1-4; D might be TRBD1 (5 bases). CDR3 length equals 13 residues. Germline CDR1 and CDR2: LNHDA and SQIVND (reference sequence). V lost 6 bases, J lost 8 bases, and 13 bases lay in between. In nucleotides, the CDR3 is TGTGCCAGTAGGACCCAAAACAGGGAAAAACTGTTTTTT. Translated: CASRTQNREKLFF. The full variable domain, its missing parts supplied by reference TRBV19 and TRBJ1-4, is DGGITQSPKYLFRKEGQNVTLSCEQNLNHDAMYWYRQDPGQGLRLIYYSQIVNDFQKGDIAEGYSVSREKKESFPLTVTSAQKNPTAFYLCASRTQNREKLFFGSGTQLSVL.

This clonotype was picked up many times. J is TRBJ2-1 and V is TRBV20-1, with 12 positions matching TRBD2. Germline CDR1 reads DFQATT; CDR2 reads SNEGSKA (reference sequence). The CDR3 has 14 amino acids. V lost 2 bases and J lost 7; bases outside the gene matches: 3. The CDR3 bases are TGCAGTGCTAGAAAGACTAGCGGGAGAAATGAGCAGTTCTTC. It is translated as CSARKTSGRNEQFF.

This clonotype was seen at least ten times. For the CDR3, the DNA is TGTGCCAGCGACCCAGGACTAAGCTCCTACGAGCAGTACTTC. Translated, it gives CASDPGLSSYEQYF. The chain uses TRBV2 and TRBJ2-7; a weak D match, TRBD2 (6 bases). There are 14 residues in the CDR3. CDR1 and CDR2 from the germline V gene are SNHLY and FYNNEI. Trimming stripped 8 bases from V and 0 bases from J, with 14 bases between.

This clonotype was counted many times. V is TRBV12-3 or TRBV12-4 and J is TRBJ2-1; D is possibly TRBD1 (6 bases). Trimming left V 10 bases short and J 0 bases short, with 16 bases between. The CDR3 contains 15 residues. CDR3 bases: TGTGCCACAAACACAGGGACATACTCCTACAATGAGCAGTTCTTC. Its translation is CATNTGTYSYNEQFF.

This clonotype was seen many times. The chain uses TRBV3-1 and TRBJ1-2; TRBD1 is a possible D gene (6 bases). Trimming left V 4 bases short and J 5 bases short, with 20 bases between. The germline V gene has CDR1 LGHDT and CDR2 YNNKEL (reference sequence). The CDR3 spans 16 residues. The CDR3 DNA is TGTGCCAGCAGCCCCAGAACCCGGGGGCTAAGTTATGGCTACACCTTC. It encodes CASSPRTRGLSYGYTF.

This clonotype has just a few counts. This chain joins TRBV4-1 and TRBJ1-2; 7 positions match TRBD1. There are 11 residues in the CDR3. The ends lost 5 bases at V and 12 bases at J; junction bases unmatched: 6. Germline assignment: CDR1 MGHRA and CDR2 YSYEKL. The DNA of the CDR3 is TGCGCCAGCAGCACCACAGGGGAACACACCTTC. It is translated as CASSTTGEHTF.

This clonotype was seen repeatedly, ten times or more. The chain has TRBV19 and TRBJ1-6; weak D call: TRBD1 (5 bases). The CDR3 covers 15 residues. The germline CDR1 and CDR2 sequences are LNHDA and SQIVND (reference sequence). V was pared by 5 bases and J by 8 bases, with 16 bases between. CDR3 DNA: TGTGCCAGTAGTCGCCAGGGTTTCGGCGATTCACCCCTCCACTTT. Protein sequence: CASSRQGFGDSPLHF.

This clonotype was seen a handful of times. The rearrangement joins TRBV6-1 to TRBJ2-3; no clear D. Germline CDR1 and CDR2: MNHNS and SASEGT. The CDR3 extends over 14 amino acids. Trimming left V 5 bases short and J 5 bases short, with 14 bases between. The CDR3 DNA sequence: TGTGCCAGCAGTAGACCTAACCGGCAAGATACGCAGTATTTT. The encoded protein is CASSRPNRQDTQYF.

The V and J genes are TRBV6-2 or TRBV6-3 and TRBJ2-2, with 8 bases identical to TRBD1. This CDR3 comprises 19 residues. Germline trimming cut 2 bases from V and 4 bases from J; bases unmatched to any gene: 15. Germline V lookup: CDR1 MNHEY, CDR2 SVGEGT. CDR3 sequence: CASSYPYLDRASGTGELFF. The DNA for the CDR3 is TGTGCCAGCAGTTACCCATACTTGGACAGGGCTTCGGGCACCGGGGAGCTGTTTTTT.

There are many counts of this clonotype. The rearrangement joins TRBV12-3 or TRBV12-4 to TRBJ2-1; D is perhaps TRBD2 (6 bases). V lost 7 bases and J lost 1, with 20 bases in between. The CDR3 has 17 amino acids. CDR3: CASILGRRERSYNEQFF. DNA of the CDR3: TGTGCCAGCATTCTGGGGAGGAGGGAGAGGTCCTACAATGAGCAGTTCTTC.